This T cell receptor beta chain appears in the sequencing data of a study of blood T cell repertoires in COVID-19. The overall study: The United States, Italy and Spain were the sources of the acute and convalescent COVID-19 samples. Nucleic acid was either cDNA or gDNA, and it came from T cells, B-cell-depleted T cells, or PBMCs.

This clone has just one count. Generated by immunoSEQ multiplex PCR, the TCRdb table keeps only in-frame clones and is missing some. This table holds about 200,000 clones, about nine tenths found once. The specimen sequenced was peripheral blood. This receptor was obtained from an elderly man with acute or convalescent COVID-19.

DNA for the CDR3: TGCAGTGGAGCGGAAGAGACCCAGTACTTC. Its protein is CSGAEETQYF. The chain links TRBV20-1 to TRBJ2-5; tentative D call: TRBD2 (5 bases). The CDR3 runs 10 residues. Germline V gives CDR1 DFQATT, CDR2 SNEGSKA (reference sequence). Trimming left V 7 bases short and J 3 bases short, with 6 bases between.